Sequencing of this T cell receptor (beta chain) was carried out in a study of Graves' ophthalmopathy and Graves' hyperthyroidism. About the study: Before any treatment, peripheral blood was taken at the initial diagnosis.

Transcripts of RNA were the source for amplifying TCR beta CDR3 regions. First-round RT-PCR relied on HTBI primers, and a second-round multiplex PCR came next. TCRdb independently ran MiXCR on the multiplex PCR reads; one entry per CDR3 protein. Altogether about 740,000 distinct CDR3 sequences are present, 35% to 50% being singletons, with the ten largest covering less than 55%. This clonotype was counted many times. This clonotype was sampled from an adult man with Graves' ophthalmopathy. Sequenced material: peripheral blood.

The CDR3 coding sequence is TGTGCCAGCAGTTACAACAGATACTATGGCTACACCTTC. Protein product: CASSYNRYYGYTF. The J gene is TRBJ1-2, the V gene TRBV6-5; D is uncertain. Germline lookup yields CDR1 MNHEY and CDR2 SVGAGI. The CDR3 has 13 amino acids. V was clipped by 2 bases and J by 3 bases, with 7 bases between them.